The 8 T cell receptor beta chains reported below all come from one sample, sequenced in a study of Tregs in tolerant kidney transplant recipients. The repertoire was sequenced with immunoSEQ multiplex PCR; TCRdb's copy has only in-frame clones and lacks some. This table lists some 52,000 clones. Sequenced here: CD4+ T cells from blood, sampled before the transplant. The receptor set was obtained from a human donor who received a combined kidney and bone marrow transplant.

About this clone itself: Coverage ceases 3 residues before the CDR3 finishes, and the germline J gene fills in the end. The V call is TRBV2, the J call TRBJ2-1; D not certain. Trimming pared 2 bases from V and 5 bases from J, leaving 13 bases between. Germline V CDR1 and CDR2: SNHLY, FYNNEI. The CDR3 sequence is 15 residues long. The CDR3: CASSEWAFSDNEQFF. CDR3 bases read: TGTGCCAGCAGTGAATGGGCCTTTTCGGACAATGAG.

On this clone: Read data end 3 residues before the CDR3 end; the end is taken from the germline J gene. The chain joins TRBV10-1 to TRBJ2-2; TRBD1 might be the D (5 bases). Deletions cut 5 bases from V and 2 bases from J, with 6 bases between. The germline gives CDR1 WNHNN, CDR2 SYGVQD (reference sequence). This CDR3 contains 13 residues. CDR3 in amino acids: CASSTGNTGELFF. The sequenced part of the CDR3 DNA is TGCGCCAGCAGTACAGGCAACACCGGGGAG.

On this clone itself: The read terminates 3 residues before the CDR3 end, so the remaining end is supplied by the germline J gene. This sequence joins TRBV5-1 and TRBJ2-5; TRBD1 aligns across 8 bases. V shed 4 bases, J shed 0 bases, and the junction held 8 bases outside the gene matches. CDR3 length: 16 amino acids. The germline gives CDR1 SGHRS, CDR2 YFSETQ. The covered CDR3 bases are TGCGCCAGCAGCGGCGGGACAGGAGGGTACCAAGAGACC. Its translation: CASSGGTGGYQET. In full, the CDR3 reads CASSGGTGGYQETQYF.

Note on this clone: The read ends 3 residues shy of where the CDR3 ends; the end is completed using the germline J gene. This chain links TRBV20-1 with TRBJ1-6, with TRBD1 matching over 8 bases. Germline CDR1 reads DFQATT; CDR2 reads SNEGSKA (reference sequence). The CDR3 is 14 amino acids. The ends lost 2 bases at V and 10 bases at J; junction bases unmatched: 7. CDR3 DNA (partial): TGCAGTGCTAGACGGACAGGGTCTAGATCACCC. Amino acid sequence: CSARRTGSRSP. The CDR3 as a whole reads CSARRTGSRSPLHF.

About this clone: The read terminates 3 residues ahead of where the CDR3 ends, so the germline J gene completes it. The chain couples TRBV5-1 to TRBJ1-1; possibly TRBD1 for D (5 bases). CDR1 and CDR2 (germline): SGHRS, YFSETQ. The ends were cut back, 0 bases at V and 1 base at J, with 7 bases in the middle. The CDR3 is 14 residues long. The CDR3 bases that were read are TGCGCCAGCAGCTTGGAAGGGGCGAACACTGAA. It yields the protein CASSLEGANTE. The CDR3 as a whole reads CASSLEGANTEAFF. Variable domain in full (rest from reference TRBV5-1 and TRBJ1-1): KAGVTQTPRYLIKTRGQQVTLSCSPISGHRSVSWYQQTPGQGLQFLFEYFSETQRNKGNFPGRFSGRQFSNSRSEMNVSTLELGDSALYLCASSLEGANTEAFFGQGTRLTVV.

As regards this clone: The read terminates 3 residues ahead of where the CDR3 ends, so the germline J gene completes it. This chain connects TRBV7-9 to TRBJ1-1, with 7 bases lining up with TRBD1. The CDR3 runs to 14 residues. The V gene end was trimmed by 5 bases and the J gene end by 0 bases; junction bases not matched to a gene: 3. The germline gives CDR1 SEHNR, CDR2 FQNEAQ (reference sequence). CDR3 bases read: TGTGCCAGCAGCCCGACAGGGATGAACACTGAA. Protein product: CASSPTGMNTE. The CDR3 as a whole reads CASSPTGMNTEAFF.

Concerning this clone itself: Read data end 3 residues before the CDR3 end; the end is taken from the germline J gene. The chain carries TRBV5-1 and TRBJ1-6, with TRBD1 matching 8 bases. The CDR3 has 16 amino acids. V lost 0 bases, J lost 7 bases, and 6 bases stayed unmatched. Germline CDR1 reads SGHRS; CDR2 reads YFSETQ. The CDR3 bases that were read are TGCGCCAGCAGCTTGGTAGGACAGGGTAGCAATTCACCC. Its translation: CASSLVGQGSNSP. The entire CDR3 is CASSLVGQGSNSPLHF.

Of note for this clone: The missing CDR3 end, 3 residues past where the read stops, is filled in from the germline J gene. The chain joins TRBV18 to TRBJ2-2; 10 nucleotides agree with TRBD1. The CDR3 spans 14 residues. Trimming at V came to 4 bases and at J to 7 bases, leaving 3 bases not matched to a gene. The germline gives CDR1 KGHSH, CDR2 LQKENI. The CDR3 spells CASSRGTGVGELFF. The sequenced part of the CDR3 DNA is TGTGCCAGCTCACGAGGGACAGGGGTCGGGGAG. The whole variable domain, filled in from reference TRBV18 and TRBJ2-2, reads NAGVMQNPRHLVRRRGQEARLRCSPMKGHSHVYWYRQLPEEGLKFMVYLQKENIIDESGMPKERFSAEFPKEGPSILRIQQVVRGDSAAYFCASSRGTGVGELFFGEGSRLTVL.